The 11 T cell receptor beta chains reported below all come from one sample, sequenced in a study of cytomegalovirus exposure and HLA in healthy donors. Both 60 Vbeta primers and 13 Jbeta primers went into the PCR. Sequencing used immunoSEQ multiplex PCR; TCRdb keeps in-frame clones, though not all of them. Across about 74,000 clones, the top ten clones capture 7.5% to 8% of the sample. The sequencing sample was made of PBMCs. The origin of the receptors is a female donor in good health and CMV-seropositive.

The gene calls are TRBV7-2 and TRBJ2-1; 11 nucleotides align to TRBD2. The CDR3 sequence is 15 residues long. Germline lookup yields CDR1 SGHTA and CDR2 FQGNSA. V was pared by 5 bases and J by 3 bases, with 3 bases of the junction left unmatched. CDR3 DNA: TGTGCCAGCAGCCCTAGCGGGGGGTACTACAATGAGCAGTTCTTC. This codes for CASSPSGGYYNEQFF.

The rearrangement uses TRBV7-6 and TRBJ1-3, with a possible D match to TRBD1 (6 bases). The germline CDR1 and CDR2 sequences are SGHVS and FNYEAQ. The CDR3 covers 15 residues. V lost 1 base, J lost 5 bases, and 12 bases lay in between. CDR3 sequence: CASSLGLQGRNTIYF. For the CDR3, the DNA is TGTGCCAGCAGCTTAGGTTTACAGGGAAGAAACACCATATATTTT. Full variable domain (remainder filled in from reference TRBV7-6 and TRBJ1-3): GAGVSQSPRYKVTKRGQDVALRCDPISGHVSLYWYRQALGQGPEFLTYFNYEAQQDKSGLPNDRFSAERPEGSISTLTIQRTEQRDSAMYRCASSLGLQGRNTIYFGEGSWLTVV.

The chain joins TRBV6-1 to TRBJ2-1; TRBD1 aligns across 7 bases. After removal of 3 bases from V and 5 bases from J, the junction contained 7 bases not matched to a gene. Per the germline V gene, CDR1 is MNHNS and CDR2 is SASEGT. The CDR3 covers 15 residues. The CDR3 reads CASSDQGQVNNEQFF. The CDR3 nucleotides are TGTGCCAGCAGTGATCAAGGACAGGTAAACAATGAGCAGTTCTTC.

The genes are TRBV13 and TRBJ1-2; 10 positions agree with TRBD1. Per the germline V gene, CDR1 is PRHDT and CDR2 is FYEKMQ (reference sequence). Germline trimming cut 0 bases from V and 4 bases from J; bases unmatched to any gene: 5. The CDR3 runs to 16 residues. The CDR3 sequence is CASSLGRTGGGYGYTF. The CDR3, as DNA: TGTGCCAGCAGCTTAGGAAGGACAGGGGGAGGCTATGGCTACACCTTC.

The rearrangement joins TRBV27 to TRBJ2-7, with 9 bases identical to TRBD1. The CDR3 is 14 residues long. Germline lookup yields CDR1 MNHEY and CDR2 SMNVEV (reference sequence). V dropped 4 bases and J dropped 6; count of bases not matched to a gene: 7. The CDR3 DNA is TGTGCCAGCAGTTCTAACAGGGGGCCCTCCGAGCAGTACTTC. This gives the protein CASSSNRGPSEQYF.

The CDR3 loop is CASSLMSADTQYF. Here the CDR3 DNA reads TGTGCCAGCAGCTTAATGTCGGCAGATACGCAGTATTTT. The gene calls are TRBV7-6 and TRBJ2-3, with D hard to call. Trimming took off 2 bases at V and 4 bases at J, with 7 bases between the two ends. CDR1 and CDR2 from the germline V gene are SGHVS and FNYEAQ. The CDR3 spans 13 residues. Drawing the rest from reference TRBV7-6 and TRBJ2-3, the complete variable domain is GAGVSQSPRYKVTKRGQDVALRCDPISGHVSLYWYRQALGQGPEFLTYFNYEAQQDKSGLPNDRFSAERPEGSISTLTIQRTEQRDSAMYRCASSLMSADTQYFGPGTRLTVL.

This sequence joins TRBV4-2 and TRBJ2-7, with 8 bases aligning to TRBD1. CDR3 length equals 16 residues. Germline lookup yields CDR1 LGHNA and CDR2 YNFKEQ. V trimming: 1 base; J trimming: 3 bases; junction bases outside the gene matches: 8. CDR3 amino acids: CASSQGIEQGGYEQYF. Here the CDR3 DNA reads TGTGCCAGCAGCCAAGGGATAGAACAGGGGGGCTACGAGCAGTACTTC.

The genes are TRBV4-3 and TRBJ2-3, with D hard to call. Germline CDR1 is LGHNA and CDR2 is YSLEER. V lost 1 base and J lost 6, with 8 bases in between. CDR3 length equals 13 residues. Here the CDR3 DNA reads TGCGCCAGCAGCCAAGGTTCCGCGGATACGCAGTATTTT. Encoded protein: CASSQGSADTQYF.

The chain employs TRBV5-1 and TRBJ2-3, with D perhaps TRBD2 (5 bases). Trimming took 0 bases from V and 0 from J, leaving 20 bases between them. From germline, CDR1 is SGHRS and CDR2 YFSETQ. This CDR3 is 19 amino acids long. For the CDR3, the DNA is TGCGCCAGCAGCTTGGACAGCAGACGCGGGTCGACTAGCACAGATACGCAGTATTTT. Translated, it gives CASSLDSRRGSTSTDTQYF.

The chain carries TRBV5-1 and TRBJ1-2; tentatively, D is TRBD1 (5 bases). Germline loops: CDR1 SGHRS, CDR2 YFSETQ. The CDR3 has 13 amino acids. The germline V and J ends were trimmed by 1 base and 3 bases, with 7 bases remaining between them. The CDR3: CASSLQGDYGYTF. The CDR3 nucleotides are TGCGCCAGCAGCTTGCAGGGTGACTATGGCTACACCTTC.

V usage is TRBV30 and J usage is TRBJ2-7; 8 positions match TRBD2. J lost 2 bases, V lost 1 base, and 10 bases had no gene match. The CDR3 has 16 residues. CDR1 and CDR2 (germline): GTSNPN, SVGIG (reference sequence). This chain's CDR3 is CAWSGPGGPATYEQYF. Here the CDR3 DNA reads TGTGCCTGGAGTGGCCCGGGAGGGCCGGCAACCTACGAGCAGTACTTC.